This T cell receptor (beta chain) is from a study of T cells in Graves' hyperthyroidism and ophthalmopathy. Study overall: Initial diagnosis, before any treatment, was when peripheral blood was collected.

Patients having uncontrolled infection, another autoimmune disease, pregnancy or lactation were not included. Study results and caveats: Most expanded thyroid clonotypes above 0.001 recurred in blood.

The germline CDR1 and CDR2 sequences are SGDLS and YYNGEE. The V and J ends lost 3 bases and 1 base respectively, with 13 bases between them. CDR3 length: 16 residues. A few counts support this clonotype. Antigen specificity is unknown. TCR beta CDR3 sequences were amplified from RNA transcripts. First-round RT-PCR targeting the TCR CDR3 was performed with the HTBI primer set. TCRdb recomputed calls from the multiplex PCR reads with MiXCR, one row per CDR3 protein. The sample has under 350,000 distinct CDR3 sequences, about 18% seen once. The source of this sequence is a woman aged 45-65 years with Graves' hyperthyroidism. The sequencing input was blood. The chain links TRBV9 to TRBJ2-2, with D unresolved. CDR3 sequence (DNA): TGTGCCAGCAGCGAGGGTAGGTCTCTGAACACCGGGGAGCTGTTTTTT. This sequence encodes CASSEGRSLNTGELFF.